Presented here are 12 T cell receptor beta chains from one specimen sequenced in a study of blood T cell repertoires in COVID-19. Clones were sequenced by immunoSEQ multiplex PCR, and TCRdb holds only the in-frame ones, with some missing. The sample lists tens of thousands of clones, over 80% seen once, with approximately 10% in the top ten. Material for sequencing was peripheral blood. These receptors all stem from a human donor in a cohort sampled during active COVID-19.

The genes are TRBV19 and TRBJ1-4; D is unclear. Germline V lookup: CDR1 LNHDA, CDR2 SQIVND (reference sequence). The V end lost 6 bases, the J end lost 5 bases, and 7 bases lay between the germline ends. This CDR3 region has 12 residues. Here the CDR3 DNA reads TGTGCCAGTAGGACTCTAAATGAAAAACTGTTTTTT. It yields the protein CASRTLNEKLFF. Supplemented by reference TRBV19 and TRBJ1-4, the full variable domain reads DGGITQSPKYLFRKEGQNVTLSCEQNLNHDAMYWYRQDPGQGLRLIYYSQIVNDFQKGDIAEGYSVSREKKESFPLTVTSAQKNPTAFYLCASRTLNEKLFFGSGTQLSVL.

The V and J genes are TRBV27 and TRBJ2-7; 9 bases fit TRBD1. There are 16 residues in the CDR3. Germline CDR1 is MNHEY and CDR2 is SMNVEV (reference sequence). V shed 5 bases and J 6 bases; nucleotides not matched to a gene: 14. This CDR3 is CASSKVSGTGSPEQYF. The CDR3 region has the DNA TGTGCCAGCAGTAAGGTGTCCGGGACAGGGAGTCCCGAGCAGTACTTC.

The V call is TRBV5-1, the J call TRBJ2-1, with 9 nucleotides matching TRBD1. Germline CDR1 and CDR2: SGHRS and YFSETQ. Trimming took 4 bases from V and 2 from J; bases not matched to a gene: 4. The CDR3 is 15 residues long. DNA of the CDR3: TGCGCCAGCAGCAAGGGACAGGGACCCTACAATGAGCAGTTCTTC. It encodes CASSKGQGPYNEQFF.

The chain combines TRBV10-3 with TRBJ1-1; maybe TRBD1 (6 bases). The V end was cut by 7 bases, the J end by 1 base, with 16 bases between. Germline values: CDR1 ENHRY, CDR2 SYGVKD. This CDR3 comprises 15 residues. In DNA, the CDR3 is TGTGCCATCACGGTTACAGGGACAACGAACACTGAAGCTTTCTTT. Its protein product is CAITVTGTTNTEAFF.

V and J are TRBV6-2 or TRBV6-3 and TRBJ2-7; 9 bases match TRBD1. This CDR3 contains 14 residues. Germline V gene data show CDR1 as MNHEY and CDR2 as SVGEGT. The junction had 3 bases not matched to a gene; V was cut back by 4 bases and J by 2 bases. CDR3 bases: TGTGCCAGCAGTTCCGGGACAGGGACCTACGAGCAGTACTTC. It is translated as CASSSGTGTYEQYF.

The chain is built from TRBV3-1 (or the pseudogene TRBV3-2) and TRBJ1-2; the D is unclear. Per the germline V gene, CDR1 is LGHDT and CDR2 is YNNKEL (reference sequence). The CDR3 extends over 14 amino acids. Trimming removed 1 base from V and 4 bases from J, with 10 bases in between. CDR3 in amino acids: CASSQVTELYGYTF. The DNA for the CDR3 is TGTGCCAGCAGCCAAGTTACGGAGCTCTATGGCTACACCTTC.

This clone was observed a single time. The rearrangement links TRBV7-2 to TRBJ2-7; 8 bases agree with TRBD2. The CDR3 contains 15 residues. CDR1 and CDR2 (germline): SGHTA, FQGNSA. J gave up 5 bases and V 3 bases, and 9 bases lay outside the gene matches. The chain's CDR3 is CASSFPQAGEDEQYF. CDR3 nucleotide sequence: TGTGCCAGCAGCTTCCCCCAAGCGGGGGAAGACGAGCAGTACTTC.

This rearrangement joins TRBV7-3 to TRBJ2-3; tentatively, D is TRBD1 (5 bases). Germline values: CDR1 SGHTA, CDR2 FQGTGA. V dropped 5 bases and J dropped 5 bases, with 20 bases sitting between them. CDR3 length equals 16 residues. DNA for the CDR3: TGTGCCAGCAGCACTAAGGGCCCGAGCCAGGGAGATACGCAGTATTTT. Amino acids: CASSTKGPSQGDTQYF.

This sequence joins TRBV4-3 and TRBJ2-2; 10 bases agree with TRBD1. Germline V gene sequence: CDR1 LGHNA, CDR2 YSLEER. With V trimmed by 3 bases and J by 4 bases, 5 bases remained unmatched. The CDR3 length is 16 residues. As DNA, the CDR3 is TGCGCCAGCAGCCAGCCGGGACAGGGGTCCACCGGGGAGCTGTTTTTT. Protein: CASSQPGQGSTGELFF.

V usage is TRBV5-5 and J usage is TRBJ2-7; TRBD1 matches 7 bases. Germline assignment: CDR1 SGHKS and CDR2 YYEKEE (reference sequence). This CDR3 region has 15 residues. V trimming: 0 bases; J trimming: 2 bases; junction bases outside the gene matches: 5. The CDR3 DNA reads TGTGCCAGCAGCTTGGAGGGGGCGCGGGCCTACGAGCAGTACTTC. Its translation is CASSLEGARAYEQYF. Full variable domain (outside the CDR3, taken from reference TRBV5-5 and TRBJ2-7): DAGVTQSPTHLIKTRGQQVTLRCSPISGHKSVSWYQQVLGQGPQFIFQYYEKEERGRGNFPDRFSARQFPNYSSELNVNALLLGDSALYLCASSLEGARAYEQYFGPGTRLTVT.

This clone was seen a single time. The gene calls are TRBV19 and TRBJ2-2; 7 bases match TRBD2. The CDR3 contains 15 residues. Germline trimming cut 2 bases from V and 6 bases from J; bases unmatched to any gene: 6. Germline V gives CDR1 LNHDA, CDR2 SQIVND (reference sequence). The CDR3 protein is CASSILGLDSGELFF. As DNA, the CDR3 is TGTGCCAGTAGTATACTCGGACTAGACTCCGGGGAGCTGTTTTTT.

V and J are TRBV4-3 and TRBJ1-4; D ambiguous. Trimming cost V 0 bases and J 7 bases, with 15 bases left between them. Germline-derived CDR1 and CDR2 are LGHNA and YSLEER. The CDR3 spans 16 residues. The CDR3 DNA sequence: TGCGCCAGCAGCCAAGATGGCGGGCAGGTTCCTGAAAAACTGTTTTTT. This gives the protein CASSQDGGQVPEKLFF.